This TCR beta chain was sequenced for a study of blood T cell repertoires in COVID-19. V was pared by 3 bases and J by 1 base, with 11 bases between. Per the germline V gene, CDR1 is SGDLS and CDR2 is YYNGEE. The CDR3 contains 15 residues. Participants came from under 30 US areas, aged roughly 18 to 95 years. Cohorts were based on clinical histories the participants reported. This clone was recorded once. Under the authors' procedure: Reference gene primer amplification in the assay estimated nucleated cell counts. Profiling relied on immunoSEQ multiplex PCR, and the TCRdb table lists in-frame clones only, not all of them. V and J calls plus clone size are reproduced from that table; the DNA served to infer D and trimming. The table records about 370,000 clones, 75% to 90% of them present only once.

The rearrangement joins TRBV9 to TRBJ1-3, with D maybe TRBD1 (6 bases). The source of this sequence is a man younger than 30 who had recovered from COVID-19. Sample: PBMCs or T cells enriched from blood (not recorded which). CDR3 region: CASSGQGTSGNTIYF. The CDR3 DNA follows: TGTGCCAGCAGCGGTCAGGGGACATCTGGAAACACCATATATTTT.